The rows below give T cell receptor beta chains drawn from one sample of a study of cytomegalovirus exposure and HLA in healthy donors. Clones were read by immunoSEQ multiplex PCR, and TCRdb kept only the in-frame ones, dropping some. In the table there are approximately 190,000 clones, around four fifths of which are singletons. The sequencing input was PBMCs. These receptors were collected from a woman between 50 and 59 years old in good health and CMV-seropositive. Both conserved end residues are part of each CDR3. A D gene is named only where the DNA matches it firmly. Size tells how often a clone was seen (once, few, many) or the class of an expanded clone, and some rows leave it out.

TRBJ2-7 TRBV29-1 NA NA TGCAGCGTTGCAGACAGTTCCTACGAGCAGTACTTC CSVADSSYEQYF
TRBJ1-1 TRBV5-1 NA NA TGCGCCAGCAGCCCCGGTCAGGGCCCGAACACTGAAGCTTTCTTT CASSPGQGPNTEAFF
TRBJ1-4 TRBV18 NA NA TGTGCCAGCTCACCCCGGGAACCTAGGAAAGAAAAACTGTTTTTT CASSPREPRKEKLFF
TRBJ1-2 TRBV7-9 NA TRBD1 TGTGCCAGCAGCTTAGGACAGGGGACTTATGGCTACACCTTC CASSLGQGTYGYTF
TRBJ2-3 TRBV21-1 NA NA TGTGCCAGCAGCAAAGAGGCCCGGGCAGATACGCAGTATTTT CASSKEARADTQYF
TRBJ2-1 TRBV4-2 once NA TGTGCCAGCAGCCAAGAAGGCGGCACAATAGGGGAAAACAATGAGCAGTTCTTC CASSQEGGTIGENNEQFF
TRBJ1-1 TRBV7-9 NA TRBD1 TGTGCCAGCACCAATCTCAGACAGGGGCACACTGAAGCTTTCTTT CASTNLRQGHTEAFF
TRBJ2-7 TRBV5-5 NA NA TGTGCCAGCAGCTTGGCCGGGACCCCGGACAGCGAGTACTTC CASSLAGTPDSEYF
TRBJ2-3 TRBV7-2 NA TRBD2 TGTGCCAGCAGCTTAGTCGCGGGGGTCACAGATACGCAGTATTTT CASSLVAGVTDTQYF
TRBJ2-5 TRBV7-9 once TRBD1 TGTGCCAGCAGCTGGGGACAGACCTTCCAAGAGACCCAGTACTTC CASSWGQTFQETQYF
TRBJ2-3 TRBV28 NA NA TGTGCCAGCAGTTTACCCCGCGGTAGCGGATCTAGGGCAGATACGCAGTATTTT CASSLPRGSGSRADTQYF
TRBJ2-7 TRBV5-4 NA NA TGTGCCAGCAGCTTGGAACAGGGCAGGTCCTACGAGCAGTACTTC CASSLEQGRSYEQYF
TRBJ1-3 TRBV19 NA NA TGTGCCAGTAGACCCGGGTCTGGAAACACCATATATTTT CASRPGSGNTIYF
TRBJ2-4 TRBV7-9 NA TRBD2 TGTGCCAGCAGCCCCTCTAGCGGCCAAGGTATTCAGTACTTC CASSPSSGQGIQYF
TRBJ2-2 TRBV6-6 once TRBD1 TGTGCCAGCAGTTACGAGGGACAGGGGACCGGGGAGCTGTTTTTT CASSYEGQGTGELFF
TRBJ1-2 TRBV1 NA NA TGCACCAGCAGCCCTTGTCCCGGGGGCTACACCTTC CTSSPCPGGYTF
TRBJ1-2 TRBV6-6 once TRBD1 TGTGCCAGCAGTCCCACAGGGGGCTATGGCTACACCTTC CASSPTGGYGYTF
TRBJ2-5 TRBV7-2 NA TRBD2 TGTGCCAGCAGCTTCCCCCCTGGGACTAGCGGGGGGCGGGAGACCCAGTACTTC CASSFPPGTSGGRETQYF
TRBJ2-7 TRBV5-1 NA TRBD2 TGCGCCAGCAGCTTTACACGGGGGGTTTCCTACGAGCAGTACTTC CASSFTRGVSYEQYF
TRBJ2-7 TRBV27 NA TRBD2 TGTGCCAGCAGTTCGGCCGGGACTAGCTACTACGAGCAGTACTTC CASSSAGTSYYEQYF
TRBJ2-3 TRBV5-1 NA NA TGCGCCAGCAGCTTGGGAGGGGGGGTGAGCACAGATACGCAGTATTTT CASSLGGGVSTDTQYF
TRBJ2-3 TRBV19 NA TRBD1 TGTGCCAGTAGTGGCCAGGGGGCTCGGGACACAGATACGCAGTATTTT CASSGQGARDTDTQYF
TRBJ1-4 TRBV19 NA NA TGTGCCAGTAGTATAGGGGGGGCAACTAATGAAAAACTGTTTTTT CASSIGGATNEKLFF